These 14 T cell receptor beta chains originate from one sample sequenced in a study of shared clonotypes between healthy human individuals (dated by TCRdb to the early 2020s). The library was built by means of the immunoSEQ multiplex PCR assay. Not all clones reach the TCRdb copy of this immuneACCESS table, which keeps in-frame sequences only. Checked studies attribute under half of the gap to unresolved V genes and leave the rest unexplained. The sample profile shows over a million clones; 95% to 97% of them were found once. The ten largest clones add up to 1.2% of the sample. The sample taken for sequencing was naive CD4+ T cells sorted from blood. The meaning of the sample's cell subset or site label: CD45RA+ positively selected. The receptors were gathered from a man aged 25-40 years in good health.

This clone was counted once. V usage is TRBV6-1 and J usage is TRBJ1-5; perhaps TRBD1 as D (5 bases). CDR1 and CDR2 (germline): MNHNS, SASEGT. The V end lost 4 bases, the J end lost 6 bases, and 7 bases lay between the germline ends. The CDR3 totals 12 residues. The CDR3 loop is CASSVRGQPQHF. The CDR3 bases are TGTGCCAGCAGTGTAAGGGGTCAGCCCCAGCATTTT.

The chain carries TRBV7-2 and TRBJ2-7, with D perhaps being TRBD1 or TRBD2 (5 bases each). This CDR3 is 16 amino acids long. The germline V gene encodes CDR1 SGHTA and CDR2 FQGNSA. V shed 4 bases and J shed 3 bases, with 19 bases lying between them. The CDR3 spells CASSSLFRDGLYEQYF. CDR3 sequence (DNA): TGTGCCAGCAGCTCCTTGTTCCGGGACGGACTCTACGAGCAGTACTTC.

The V call is TRBV25-1, the J call TRBJ2-7; TRBD1 might be the D (6 bases). Germline CDR1 is MGHDK and CDR2 is SYGVNS. V lost 6 bases to trimming and J lost 6 bases, with 15 bases between them. CDR3 size: 13 residues. The CDR3 DNA follows: TGTGCCAGCAGAGGGACATTCTTCTCCGAGCAGTACTTC. Protein product: CASRGTFFSEQYF.

J is TRBJ2-5 and V is TRBV5-4; no clear D gene. This CDR3 contains 14 residues. Trimming took 5 bases from V and 2 from J, leaving 13 bases between them. The V gene's germline CDR1 is SGHNT and CDR2 YYREEE (reference sequence). CDR3 residues: CASRWGTLQETQYF. In DNA form, the CDR3 reads TGTGCCAGCAGATGGGGTACGCTTCAAGAGACCCAGTACTTC.

The CDR3 spells CASSWGGTEAFF. The CDR3 coding sequence is TGTGCCAGCAGTTGGGGGGGCACTGAAGCTTTCTTT. The chain carries TRBV6-5 and TRBJ1-1; tentatively, D is TRBD1 (5 bases). Per the germline V gene, CDR1 is MNHEY and CDR2 is SVGAGI. The germline V and J ends were trimmed by 4 bases and 4 bases, with 7 bases remaining between them. CDR3 length equals 12 residues.

The V gene is TRBV18, the J gene TRBJ2-3, with D possibly TRBD1 on 5 matching bases. There are 13 residues in the CDR3. Trimming took 8 bases from V and 7 from J, leaving 16 bases between them. CDR1 and CDR2 (germline): KGHSH, LQKENI. CDR3 protein: CASADRTGYTQYF. The CDR3 bases are TGTGCCAGCGCCGACAGAACCGGCTATACGCAGTATTTT.

The CDR3 protein is CASTSLGAGSYEQYF. CDR3 nucleotides: TGTGCCAGCACTTCCCTTGGGGCGGGTTCCTACGAGCAGTACTTC. The chain couples TRBV28 to TRBJ2-7; D possibly matches TRBD1 or TRBD2 (5 bases each). This CDR3 comprises 15 residues. Germline CDR1 reads MDHEN; CDR2 reads SYDVKM. Deletions cut 7 bases from V and 1 base from J, with 17 bases between. Full variable domain (missing parts from reference TRBV28 and TRBJ2-7): DVKVTQSSRYLVKRTGEKVFLECVQDMDHENMFWYRQDPGLGLRLIYFSYDVKMKEKGDIPEGYSVSREKKERFSLILESASTNQTSMYLCASTSLGAGSYEQYFGPGTRLTVT.

The rearrangement joins TRBV2 to TRBJ2-5; D perhaps matches TRBD2 (6 bases). There are 13 residues in the CDR3. Germline V lookup: CDR1 SNHLY, CDR2 FYNNEI. This CDR3 is CAGSLEGGETQYF. In nucleotides, the CDR3 is TGTGCGGGGTCCTTGGAGGGCGGCGAGACCCAGTACTTC.

The rearrangement joins TRBV7-9 to TRBJ2-7, with TRBD2 matching 7 bases. Germline values: CDR1 SEHNR, CDR2 FQNEAQ (reference sequence). The CDR3 extends over 16 amino acids. The V gene end was trimmed by 5 bases and the J gene end by 1 base; junction bases not matched to a gene: 11. CDR3 nucleotide sequence: TGTGCCAGCAGCCCTCCCCGGGGAGGGGAGTCCTACGAGCAGTACTTC. Amino acid sequence: CASSPPRGGESYEQYF.

This clone showed up just a few times. The rearrangement links TRBV6-1 to TRBJ2-1, with 10 nucleotides matching TRBD2. Trimming at V came to 8 bases and at J to 10 bases, leaving 8 bases not matched to a gene. CDR3 length: 13 residues. Germline V lookup: CDR1 MNHNS, CDR2 SASEGT. The CDR3 sequence: CASGLAGANEQFF. Here the CDR3 DNA reads TGTGCCAGCGGGCTAGCGGGGGCGAACGAGCAGTTCTTC.

This chain joins TRBV19 and TRBJ2-7; D gene unclear. Trimming removed 5 bases from V and 3 bases from J, with 11 bases in between. The CDR3 sequence is 13 residues long. Germline V gives CDR1 LNHDA, CDR2 SQIVND (reference sequence). Here the CDR3 reads CASSSEPYYEQYF. CDR3 sequence (DNA): TGTGCCAGTAGTTCGGAGCCGTACTACGAGCAGTACTTC.

This chain connects TRBV30 to TRBJ2-2; 9 positions agree with TRBD2. The CDR3 is 18 residues long. The V gene's germline CDR1 is GTSNPN and CDR2 SVGIG (reference sequence). J gave up 4 bases and V 3 bases, and 15 bases lay outside the gene matches. The CDR3 sequence: CAWRPAGGRGRATGELFF. The CDR3 DNA is TGTGCCTGGAGGCCCGCCGGGGGACGCGGGAGGGCCACCGGGGAGCTGTTTTTT.

This sequence joins TRBV5-1 and TRBJ2-5; D assignment may be TRBD1 or TRBD2 (5 bases each). Germline V gene sequence: CDR1 SGHRS, CDR2 YFSETQ. Trimming took 1 base from V and 5 from J, leaving 15 bases between them. The CDR3 spans 15 residues. The CDR3 nucleotides read TGCGCCAGCAGCTTGTGGGGGACCCCGGGGGAGACCCAGTACTTC. Translating it yields CASSLWGTPGETQYF. Full variable domain (missing parts from reference TRBV5-1 and TRBJ2-5): KAGVTQTPRYLIKTRGQQVTLSCSPISGHRSVSWYQQTPGQGLQFLFEYFSETQRNKGNFPGRFSGRQFSNSRSEMNVSTLELGDSALYLCASSLWGTPGETQYFGPGTRLLVL.

The rearrangement links TRBV27 to TRBJ1-1; possibly TRBD1 for D (5 bases). The CDR3 runs to 16 residues. Trimming took 5 bases from V and 1 from J, leaving 17 bases between them. CDR1 and CDR2 (germline): MNHEY, SMNVEV (reference sequence). The CDR3 DNA reads TGTGCCAGCAGTATAACACGCACAGGCCGGAACACTGAAGCTTTCTTT. Amino acid sequence: CASSITRTGRNTEAFF.